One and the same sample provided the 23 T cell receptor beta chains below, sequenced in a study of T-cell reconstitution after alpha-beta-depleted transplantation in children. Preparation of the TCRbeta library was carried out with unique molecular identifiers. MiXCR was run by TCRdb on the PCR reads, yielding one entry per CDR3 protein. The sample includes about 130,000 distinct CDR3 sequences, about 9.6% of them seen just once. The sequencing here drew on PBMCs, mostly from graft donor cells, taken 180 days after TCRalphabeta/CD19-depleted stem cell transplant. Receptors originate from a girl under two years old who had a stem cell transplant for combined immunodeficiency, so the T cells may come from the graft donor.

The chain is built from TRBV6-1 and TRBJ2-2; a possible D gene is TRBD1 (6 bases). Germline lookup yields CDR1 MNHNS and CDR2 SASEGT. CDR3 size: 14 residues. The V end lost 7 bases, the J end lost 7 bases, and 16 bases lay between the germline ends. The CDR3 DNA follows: TGTGCCAGCAACCCTACAGGGATGGGCGGGGAGCTGTTTTTT. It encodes CASNPTGMGGELFF.

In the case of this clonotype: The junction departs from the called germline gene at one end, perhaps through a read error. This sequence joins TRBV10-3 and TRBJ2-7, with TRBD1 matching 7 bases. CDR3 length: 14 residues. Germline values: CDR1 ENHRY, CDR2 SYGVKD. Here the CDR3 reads CAIRDRDSRTKQNF. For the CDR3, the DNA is TGTGCCATCCGGGACCGGGACAGCAGGACGAAGCAGAACTTC.

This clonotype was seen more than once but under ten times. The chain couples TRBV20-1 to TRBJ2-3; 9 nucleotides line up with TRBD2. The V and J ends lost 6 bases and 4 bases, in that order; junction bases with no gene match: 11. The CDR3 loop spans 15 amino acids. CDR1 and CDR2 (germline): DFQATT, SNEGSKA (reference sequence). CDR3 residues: CSAGFLSGGSDTQYF. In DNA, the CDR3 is TGCAGTGCGGGGTTCCTTAGCGGGGGCTCAGATACGCAGTATTTT.

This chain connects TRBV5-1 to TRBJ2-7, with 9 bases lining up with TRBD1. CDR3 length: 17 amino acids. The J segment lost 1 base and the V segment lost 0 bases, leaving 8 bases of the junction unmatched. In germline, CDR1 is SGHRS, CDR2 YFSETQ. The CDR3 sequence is CASSLGPRDRVSYEQYF. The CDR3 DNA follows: TGCGCCAGCAGCTTGGGCCCCCGGGACAGGGTTTCCTACGAGCAGTACTTC.

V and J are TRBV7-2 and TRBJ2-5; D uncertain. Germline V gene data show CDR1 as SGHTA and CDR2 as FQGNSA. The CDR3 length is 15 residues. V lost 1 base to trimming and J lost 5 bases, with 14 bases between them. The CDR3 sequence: CASSLGRVPGETQYF. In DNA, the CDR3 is TGTGCCAGCAGCTTAGGTCGCGTACCTGGGGAGACCCAGTACTTC.

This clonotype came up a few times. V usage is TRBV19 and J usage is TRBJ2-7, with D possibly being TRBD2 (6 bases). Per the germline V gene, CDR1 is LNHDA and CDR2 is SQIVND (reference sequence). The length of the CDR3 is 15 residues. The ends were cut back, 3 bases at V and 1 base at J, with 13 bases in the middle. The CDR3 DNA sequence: TGTGCCAGTAGTATCGGGCAGGGAGGTTCCTACGAGCAGTACTTC. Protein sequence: CASSIGQGGSYEQYF.

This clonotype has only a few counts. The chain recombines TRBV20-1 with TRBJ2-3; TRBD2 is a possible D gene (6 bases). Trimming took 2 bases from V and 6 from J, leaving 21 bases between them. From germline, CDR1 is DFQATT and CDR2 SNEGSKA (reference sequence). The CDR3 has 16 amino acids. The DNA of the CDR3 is TGCAGTGCTAGACCCCCAGGGAGCCGGACTAAGGATACGCAGTATTTT. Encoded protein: CSARPPGSRTKDTQYF.

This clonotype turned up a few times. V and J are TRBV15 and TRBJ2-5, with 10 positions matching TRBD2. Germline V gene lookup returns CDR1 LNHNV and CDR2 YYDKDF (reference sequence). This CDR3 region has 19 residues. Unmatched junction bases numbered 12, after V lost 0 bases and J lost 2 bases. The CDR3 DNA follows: TGTGCCACCAGCAGAGATGGGACTAGCGAAGAAAATCTGCAAGAGACCCAGTACTTC. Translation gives CATSRDGTSEENLQETQYF.

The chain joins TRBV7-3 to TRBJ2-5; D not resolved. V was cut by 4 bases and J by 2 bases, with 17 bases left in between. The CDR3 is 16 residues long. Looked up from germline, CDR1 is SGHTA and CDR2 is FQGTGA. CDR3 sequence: CASSYRGRSLQETQYF. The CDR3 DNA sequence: TGTGCCAGCAGCTACCGAGGCAGGAGCTTACAAGAGACCCAGTACTTC.

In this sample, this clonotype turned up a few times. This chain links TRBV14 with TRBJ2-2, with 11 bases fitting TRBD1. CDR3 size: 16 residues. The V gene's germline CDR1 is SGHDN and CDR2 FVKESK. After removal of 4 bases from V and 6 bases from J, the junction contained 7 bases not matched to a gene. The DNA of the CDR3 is TGTGCCAGCAGCCGCCTCGGACAGGGGGCGGCCGGGGAGCTGTTTTTT. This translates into CASSRLGQGAAGELFF.

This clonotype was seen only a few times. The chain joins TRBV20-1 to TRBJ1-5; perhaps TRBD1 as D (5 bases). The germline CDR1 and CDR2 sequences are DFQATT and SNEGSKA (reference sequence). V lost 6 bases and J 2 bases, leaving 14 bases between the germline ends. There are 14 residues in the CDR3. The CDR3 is CSAPSGFGNQPQHF. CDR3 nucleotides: TGCAGTGCACCTTCAGGGTTTGGCAATCAGCCCCAGCATTTT.

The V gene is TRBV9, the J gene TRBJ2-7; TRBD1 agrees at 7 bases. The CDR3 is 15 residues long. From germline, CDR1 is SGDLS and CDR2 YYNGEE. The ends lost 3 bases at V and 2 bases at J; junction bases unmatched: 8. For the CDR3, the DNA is TGTGCCAGCAGCGACGGGACAGCTACTACCTACGAGCAGTACTTC. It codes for CASSDGTATTYEQYF.

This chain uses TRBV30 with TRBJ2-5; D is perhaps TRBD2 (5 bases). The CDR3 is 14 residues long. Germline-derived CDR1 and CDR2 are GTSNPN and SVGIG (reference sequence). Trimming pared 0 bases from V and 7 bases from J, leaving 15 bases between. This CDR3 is CAWSVMGGGGTQYF. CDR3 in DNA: TGTGCCTGGAGTGTAATGGGCGGCGGAGGGACCCAGTACTTC.

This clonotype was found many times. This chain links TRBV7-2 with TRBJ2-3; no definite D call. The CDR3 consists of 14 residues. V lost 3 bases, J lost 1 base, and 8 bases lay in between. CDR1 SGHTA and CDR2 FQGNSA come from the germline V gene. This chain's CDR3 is CASSLGLGTDTQYF. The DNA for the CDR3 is TGTGCCAGCAGCTTGGGGTTGGGCACAGATACGCAGTATTTT.

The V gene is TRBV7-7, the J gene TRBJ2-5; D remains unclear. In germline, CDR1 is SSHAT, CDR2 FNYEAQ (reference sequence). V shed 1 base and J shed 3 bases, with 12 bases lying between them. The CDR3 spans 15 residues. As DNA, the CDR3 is TGTGCCAGCAGCTTAGGTGAATGGGCCAAAGAGACCCAGTACTTC. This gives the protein CASSLGEWAKETQYF. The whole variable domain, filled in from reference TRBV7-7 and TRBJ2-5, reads GAGVSQSPRYKVTKRGQDVTLRCDPISSHATLYWYQQALGQGPEFLTYFNYEAQPDKSGLPSDRFSAERPEGSISTLTIQRTEQRDSAMYRCASSLGEWAKETQYFGPGTRLLVL.

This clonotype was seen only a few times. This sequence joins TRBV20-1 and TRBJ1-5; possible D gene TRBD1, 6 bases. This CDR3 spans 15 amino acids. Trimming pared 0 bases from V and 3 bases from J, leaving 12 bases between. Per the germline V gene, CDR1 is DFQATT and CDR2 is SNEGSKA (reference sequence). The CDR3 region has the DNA TGCAGTGCTAGAGACAGGGGTCACTTCAATCAGCCCCAGCATTTT. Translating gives CSARDRGHFNQPQHF.

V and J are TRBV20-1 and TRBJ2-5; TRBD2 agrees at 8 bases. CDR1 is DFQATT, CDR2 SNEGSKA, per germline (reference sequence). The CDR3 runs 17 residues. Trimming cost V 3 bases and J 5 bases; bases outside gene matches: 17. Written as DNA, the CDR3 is TGCAGTGCTAGTCTCCCAGGTTTGGGACTAGGCGGGGAGACCCAGTACTTC. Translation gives CSASLPGLGLGGETQYF.

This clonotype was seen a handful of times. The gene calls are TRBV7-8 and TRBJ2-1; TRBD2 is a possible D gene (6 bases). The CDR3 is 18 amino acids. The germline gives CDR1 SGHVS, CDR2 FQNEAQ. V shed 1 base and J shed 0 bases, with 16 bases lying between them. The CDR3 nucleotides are TGTGCCAGCAGCTTAGAGGGGTCGGGGGAGAGCTCCTACAATGAGCAGTTCTTC. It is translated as CASSLEGSGESSYNEQFF. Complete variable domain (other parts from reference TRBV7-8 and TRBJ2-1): GAGVSQSPRYKVAKRGQDVALRCDPISGHVSLFWYQQALGQGPEFLTYFQNEAQLDKSGLPSDRFFAERPEGSVSTLKIQRTQQEDSAVYLCASSLEGSGESSYNEQFFGPGTRLTVL.

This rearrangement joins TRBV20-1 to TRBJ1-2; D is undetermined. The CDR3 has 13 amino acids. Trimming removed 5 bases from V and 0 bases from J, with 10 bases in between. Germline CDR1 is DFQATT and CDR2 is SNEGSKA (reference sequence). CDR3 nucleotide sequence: TGCAGTGCTCCCGGGCCATCTAACTATGGCTACACCTTC. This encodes CSAPGPSNYGYTF.

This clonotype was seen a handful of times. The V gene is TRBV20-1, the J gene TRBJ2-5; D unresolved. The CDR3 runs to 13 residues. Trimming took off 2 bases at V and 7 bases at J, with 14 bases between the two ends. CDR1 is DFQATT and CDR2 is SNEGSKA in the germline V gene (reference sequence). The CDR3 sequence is CSARIQPFATQYF. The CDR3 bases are TGCAGTGCTAGAATACAGCCCTTTGCGACCCAGTACTTC.

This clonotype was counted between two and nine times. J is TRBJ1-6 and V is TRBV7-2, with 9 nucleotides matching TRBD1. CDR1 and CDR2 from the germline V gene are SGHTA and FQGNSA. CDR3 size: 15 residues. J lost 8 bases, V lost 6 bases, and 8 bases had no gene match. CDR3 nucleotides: TGTGCCAGCAGTCTTGGACAGGGGAAGTATTCACCCCTCCACTTT. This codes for CASSLGQGKYSPLHF.

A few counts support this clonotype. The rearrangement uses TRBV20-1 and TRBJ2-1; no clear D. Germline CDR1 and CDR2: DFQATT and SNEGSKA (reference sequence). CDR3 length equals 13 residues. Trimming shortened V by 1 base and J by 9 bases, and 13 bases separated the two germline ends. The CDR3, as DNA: TGCAGTGCTAGAGGACCGGCTCTCGGTGAGCAGTTCTTC. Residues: CSARGPALGEQFF.

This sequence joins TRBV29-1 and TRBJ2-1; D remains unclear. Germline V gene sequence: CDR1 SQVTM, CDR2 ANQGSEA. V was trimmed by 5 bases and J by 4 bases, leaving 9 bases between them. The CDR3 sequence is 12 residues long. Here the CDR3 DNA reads TGCAGCGTTACTCACGCGTACAATGAGCAGTTCTTC. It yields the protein CSVTHAYNEQFF.